Presented here are 8 T cell receptor beta chains from one specimen sequenced in a study of T cell changes during pregnancy in multiple sclerosis. The table came from immunoSEQ multiplex PCR; TCRdb's copy has only in-frame clones and leaves some out. The sample yields about 38,000 clones, 80% to 95% seen once. The sequencing used CD8+ T cells from peripheral blood mononuclear cells, collected after pregnancy. Every receptor here comes from a female donor with multiple sclerosis, enrolled in a pregnancy study.

The chain employs TRBV19 and TRBJ2-1; TRBD2 aligns across 13 bases. Germline V lookup: CDR1 LNHDA, CDR2 SQIVND (reference sequence). V gave up 5 bases and J gave up 8 bases; unmatched junction bases: 6. The CDR3 length is 15 residues. The CDR3, as DNA: TGTGCCAGTAGTGAGACTAGCGGGAGGTTACATGAGCAGTTCTTC. As protein: CASSETSGRLHEQFF.

The chain couples TRBV28 to TRBJ2-7; possibly TRBD1 for D (7 bases). CDR3 size: 17 residues. Trimming took 5 bases from V and 6 from J, leaving 26 bases between them. Germline CDR1 reads MDHEN; CDR2 reads SYDVKM. The CDR3 loop is CASSPSQGGGVRIEQYF. As DNA, the CDR3 is TGTGCCAGCAGTCCCTCCCAGGGGGGCGGGGTAAGGATCGAGCAGTACTTC.

The chain uses TRBV7-9 and TRBJ1-2, with D possibly TRBD1 on 6 matching bases. The CDR3 runs 14 residues. Trimming stripped 5 bases from V and 6 bases from J, with 16 bases between. The V gene's germline CDR1 is SEHNR and CDR2 FQNEAQ (reference sequence). The chain's CDR3 is CASSQSGNRDGYTF. In DNA form, the CDR3 reads TGTGCCAGCAGCCAGTCGGGGAACAGGGATGGCTACACCTTC.

V usage is TRBV15 and J usage is TRBJ1-5; D is undetermined. Germline assignment: CDR1 LNHNV and CDR2 YYDKDF (reference sequence). The CDR3 consists of 15 residues. The V end lost 0 bases, the J end lost 7 bases, and 13 bases lay between the germline ends. The CDR3 here is CATSRDLSGGQPQHF. CDR3 bases: TGTGCCACCAGCAGAGATTTATCCGGCGGACAGCCCCAGCATTTT.

This chain uses TRBV7-2 with TRBJ2-5, with 11 nucleotides matching TRBD2. This CDR3 is 20 amino acids long. V shed 0 bases, J shed 6 bases, and the junction held 18 bases outside the gene matches. Per the germline V gene, CDR1 is SGHTA and CDR2 is FQGNSA. CDR3 region: CASSLAGPLAGGITKQTQYF. Here the CDR3 DNA reads TGTGCCAGCAGCTTAGCTGGGCCCCTAGCGGGGGGTATAACAAAGCAGACCCAGTACTTC.

This sequence joins TRBV7-9 and TRBJ2-2; 8 bases line up with TRBD1. Trimming at V came to 5 bases and at J to 5 bases, leaving 7 bases not matched to a gene. This CDR3 spans 15 amino acids. Germline V CDR1 and CDR2: SEHNR, FQNEAQ (reference sequence). CDR3 sequence: CASSARGQGTGELFF. The CDR3 bases are TGTGCCAGCAGCGCGCGCGGACAGGGTACCGGGGAGCTGTTTTTT.

The chain couples TRBV7-9 to TRBJ1-4; D is possibly TRBD1 (5 bases). The CDR3 is 16 residues long. V was cut by 4 bases and J by 6 bases, with 18 bases left in between. Germline V lookup: CDR1 SEHNR, CDR2 FQNEAQ (reference sequence). CDR3 in DNA: TGTGCCAGCAGCTCTAATACAGGATTAGCCCATGAAAAACTGTTTTTT. Translating gives CASSSNTGLAHEKLFF.

V gene TRBV13 combines with J gene TRBJ2-7, with TRBD2 matching over 15 bases. The CDR3 loop spans 17 amino acids. Germline V gene data show CDR1 as PRHDT and CDR2 as FYEKMQ (reference sequence). V gave up 4 bases and J gave up 4 bases; unmatched junction bases: 8. For the CDR3, the DNA is TGTGCCAGCAGCTACCGGACTAGCGGGGGGGACGATTACGAGCAGTACTTC. As protein: CASSYRTSGGDDYEQYF.